Described below is a single TCR beta chain sequence and its context. Its antigen is unknown. This entry comes from a study of cytomegalovirus exposure and HLA in healthy donors. Study-wide context: Among about 380 genotyped donors, 65% to 90% fell in the Caucasian-associated ancestry cluster. Study-wide results and limits: Indistinguishable V segments, including TRBV6-2 and TRBV6-3, were excluded. The study found most TCR sequences rare, yet found some public TCRs in many donors.

V was trimmed by 0 bases and J by 5 bases, leaving 10 bases between them. This CDR3 has 14 amino acids. CDR1 is SGDLS and CDR2 is YYNGEE in the germline V gene. Primers included in the PCR were 60 Vbeta and 13 Jbeta primers. Profiling relied on immunoSEQ multiplex PCR, and the TCRdb table lists in-frame clones only, not all of them. The sample lists 200,000 to 250,000 clones; roughly three quarters were seen once. The clonotype originates from a middle-aged man in good health and CMV-seronegative. The sequenced material came from PBMCs. This chain links TRBV9 with TRBJ2-3; TRBD2 is a possible D gene (5 bases). The CDR3 nucleotides are TGTGCCAGCAGCGTAGATACGGCGGGAGATACGCAGTATTTT. Translated: CASSVDTAGDTQYF.